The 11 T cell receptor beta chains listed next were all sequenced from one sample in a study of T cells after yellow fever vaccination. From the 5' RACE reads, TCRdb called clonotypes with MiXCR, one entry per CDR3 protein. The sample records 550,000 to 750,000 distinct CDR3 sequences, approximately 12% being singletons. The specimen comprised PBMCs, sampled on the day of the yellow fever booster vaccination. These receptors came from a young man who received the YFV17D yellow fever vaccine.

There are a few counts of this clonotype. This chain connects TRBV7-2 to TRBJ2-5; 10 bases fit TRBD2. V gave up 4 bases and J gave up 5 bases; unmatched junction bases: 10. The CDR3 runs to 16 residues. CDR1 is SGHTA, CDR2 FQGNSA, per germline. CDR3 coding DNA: TGTGCCAGCAGCTCGGGACTAGCGCCGGGTATGGAGACCCAGTACTTC. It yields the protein CASSSGLAPGMETQYF.

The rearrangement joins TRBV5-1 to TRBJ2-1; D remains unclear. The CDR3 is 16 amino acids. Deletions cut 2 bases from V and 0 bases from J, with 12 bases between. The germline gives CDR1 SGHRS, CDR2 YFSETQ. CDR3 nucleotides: TGCGCCAGCAGCTTTGAGGCTCTAAACTCCTACAATGAGCAGTTCTTC. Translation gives CASSFEALNSYNEQFF.

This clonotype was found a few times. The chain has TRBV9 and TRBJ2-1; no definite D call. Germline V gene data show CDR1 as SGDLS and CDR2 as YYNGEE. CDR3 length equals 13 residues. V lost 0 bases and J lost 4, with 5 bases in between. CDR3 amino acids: CASSVAGYNEQFF. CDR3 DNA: TGTGCCAGCAGCGTAGCTGGGTACAATGAGCAGTTCTTC.

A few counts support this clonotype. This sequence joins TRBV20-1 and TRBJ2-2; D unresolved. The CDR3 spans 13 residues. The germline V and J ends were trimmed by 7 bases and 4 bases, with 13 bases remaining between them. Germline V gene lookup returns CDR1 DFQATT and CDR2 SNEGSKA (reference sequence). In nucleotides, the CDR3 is TGCAGTGGGGTTATTTCGGGCACCGGGGAGCTGTTTTTT. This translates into CSGVISGTGELFF.

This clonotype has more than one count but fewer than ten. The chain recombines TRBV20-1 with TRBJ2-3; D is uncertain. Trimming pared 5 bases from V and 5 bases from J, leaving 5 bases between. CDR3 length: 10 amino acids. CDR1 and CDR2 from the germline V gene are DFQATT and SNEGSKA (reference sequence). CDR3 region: CSAQRDTQYF. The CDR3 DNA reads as TGCAGTGCTCAGAGAGATACGCAGTATTTT.

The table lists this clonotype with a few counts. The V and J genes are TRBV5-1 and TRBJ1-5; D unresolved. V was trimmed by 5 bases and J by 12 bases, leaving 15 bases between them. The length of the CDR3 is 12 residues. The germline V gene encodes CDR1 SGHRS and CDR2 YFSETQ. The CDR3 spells CASSPDLELQHF. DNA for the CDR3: TGCGCCAGCAGTCCCGACTTAGAACTCCAGCATTTT.

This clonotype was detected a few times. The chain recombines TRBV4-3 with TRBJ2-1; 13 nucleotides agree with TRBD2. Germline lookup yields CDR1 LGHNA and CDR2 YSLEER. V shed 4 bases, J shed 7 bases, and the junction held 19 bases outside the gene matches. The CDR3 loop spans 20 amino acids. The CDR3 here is CASSLERAWGRTSGRNEQFF. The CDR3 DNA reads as TGCGCCAGCAGCCTTGAGAGGGCCTGGGGTAGGACTAGCGGGAGAAATGAGCAGTTCTTC.

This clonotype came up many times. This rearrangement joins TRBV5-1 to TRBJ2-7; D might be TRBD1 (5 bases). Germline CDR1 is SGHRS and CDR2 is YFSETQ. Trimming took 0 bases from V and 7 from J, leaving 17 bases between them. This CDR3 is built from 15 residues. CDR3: CASSLEGSRRSEQYF. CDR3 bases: TGCGCCAGCAGCTTGGAGGGGTCCAGGAGAAGTGAGCAGTACTTC.

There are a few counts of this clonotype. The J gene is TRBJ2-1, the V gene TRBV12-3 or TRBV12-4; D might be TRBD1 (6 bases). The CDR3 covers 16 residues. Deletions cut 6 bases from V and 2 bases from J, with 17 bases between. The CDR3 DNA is TGTGCCAGCAGAGCTCCGGGACATCCTCCCTACAATGAGCAGTTCTTC. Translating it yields CASRAPGHPPYNEQFF.

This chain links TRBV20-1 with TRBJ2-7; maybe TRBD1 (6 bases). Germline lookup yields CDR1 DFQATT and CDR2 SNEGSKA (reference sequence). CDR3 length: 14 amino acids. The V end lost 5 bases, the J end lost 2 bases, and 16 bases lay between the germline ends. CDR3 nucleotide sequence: TGCAGTGCTCCAATTTTACAGGGCGCCTACGAGCAGTACTTC. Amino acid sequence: CSAPILQGAYEQYF.

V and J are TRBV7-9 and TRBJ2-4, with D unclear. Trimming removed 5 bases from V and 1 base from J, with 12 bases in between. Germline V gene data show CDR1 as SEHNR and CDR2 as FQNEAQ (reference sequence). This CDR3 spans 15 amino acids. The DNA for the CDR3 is TGTGCCAGCAGCCAAGAGCTCCCGGCCAAAAACATTCAGTACTTC. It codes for CASSQELPAKNIQYF.